Listed below are T cell receptor beta chains from one sample, sequenced in a study of cytomegalovirus exposure and HLA in healthy donors. The assay was immunoSEQ multiplex PCR, and TCRdb's table has in-frame clones only and misses some. The table has approximately 100,000 clones, around three quarters seen once; the top ten hold around a tenth. Material for sequencing was PBMCs. These receptors originate from a woman between 18 and 29 years old in good health and CMV-seropositive. CDR3s include the opening cysteine and the closing phenylalanine or tryptophan. Each record gives: CDR3 protein, CDR3 DNA, J gene, V gene, D gene, clone size. D genes are given only for firm matches. The listing skips clone size in some rows; elsewhere it reads once, few, many or a size class.

cdr3_aa: CASSQEMIGLAAFTDTQYF
cdr3_nt: TGTGCCAGCAGCCAAGAAATGATCGGGCTAGCGGCATTCACAGATACGCAGTATTTT
j_call: TRBJ2-3
v_call: TRBV14
d_call: TRBD2
clone_size: -

cdr3_aa: CASSRSGQGIYGYTF
cdr3_nt: TGTGCCAGCAGCCGAAGTGGACAGGGGATATATGGCTACACCTTC
j_call: TRBJ1-2
v_call: TRBV7-2
d_call: TRBD1
clone_size: -

cdr3_aa: CASSLGVAGKAYEQYF
cdr3_nt: TGTGCCAGCAGCTTAGGCGTAGCGGGCAAAGCCTACGAGCAGTACTTC
j_call: TRBJ2-7
v_call: TRBV7-8
d_call: TRBD2
clone_size: -

cdr3_aa: CASSDYRGYGYTF
cdr3_nt: TGTGCCAGCAGTGACTATAGGGGGTATGGCTACACCTTC
j_call: TRBJ1-2
v_call: TRBV2
d_call: -
clone_size: once

cdr3_aa: CAWRLAGGTGELFF
cdr3_nt: TGTGCCTGGAGACTGGCGGGAGGAACCGGGGAGCTGTTTTTT
j_call: TRBJ2-2
v_call: TRBV30
d_call: TRBD2
clone_size: -

cdr3_aa: CASSLGTGGGEKLFF
cdr3_nt: TGTGCCAGCAGCTTAGGGACAGGGGGAGGTGAAAAACTGTTTTTT
j_call: TRBJ1-4
v_call: TRBV7-2
d_call: TRBD1
clone_size: -

cdr3_aa: CASSQEGRASIYNEQFF
cdr3_nt: TGCGCCAGCAGCCAAGAAGGTAGGGCTAGCATATACAATGAGCAGTTCTTC
j_call: TRBJ2-1
v_call: TRBV4-3
d_call: -
clone_size: few

cdr3_aa: CASSAVRGMNTEAFF
cdr3_nt: TGTGCCAGCAGCGCAGTCAGGGGAATGAACACTGAAGCTTTCTTT
j_call: TRBJ1-1
v_call: TRBV7-9
d_call: -
clone_size: -

cdr3_aa: CASSSPAGETQYF
cdr3_nt: TGTGCCAGCAGTTCCCCGGCGGGGGAGACCCAGTACTTC
j_call: TRBJ2-5
v_call: TRBV6-6
d_call: -
clone_size: -

cdr3_aa: CAWSHGLAEQYF
cdr3_nt: TGTGCCTGGAGCCACGGGCTAGCGGAGCAGTACTTC
j_call: TRBJ2-7
v_call: TRBV30
d_call: -
clone_size: -

cdr3_aa: CASSEIANSGANVLTF
cdr3_nt: TGTGCCAGCAGTGAGATAGCGAACTCTGGGGCCAACGTCCTGACTTTC
j_call: TRBJ2-6
v_call: TRBV2
d_call: -
clone_size: -

cdr3_aa: CASSLESYNEQFF
cdr3_nt: TGCGCCAGCAGCTTGGAGAGCTACAATGAGCAGTTCTTC
j_call: TRBJ2-1
v_call: TRBV5-1
d_call: -
clone_size: few

cdr3_aa: CASSQRGGVSGKAFF
cdr3_nt: TGTGCCAGCAGCCAGAGGGGGGGGGTCTCTGGAAAAGCTTTCTTT
j_call: TRBJ1-1
v_call: TRBV4-2
d_call: -
clone_size: -

cdr3_aa: CASSAANADTQYF
cdr3_nt: TGTGCCAGCAGCGCCGCGAACGCAGATACGCAGTATTTT
j_call: TRBJ2-3
v_call: TRBV11-2
d_call: -
clone_size: -

cdr3_aa: CASSQRMAGEQFF
cdr3_nt: TGTGCCAGCAGCCAACGTATGGCGGGTGAGCAGTTCTTC
j_call: TRBJ2-1
v_call: TRBV14
d_call: -
clone_size: -

cdr3_aa: CASSLGGAPNYEQYF
cdr3_nt: TGCGCCAGCAGCTTGGGCGGGGCCCCCAACTACGAGCAGTACTTC
j_call: TRBJ2-7
v_call: TRBV5-1
d_call: -
clone_size: -

cdr3_aa: CASSVTGGNTEAFF
cdr3_nt: TGTGCCAGCAGCGTGACAGGGGGGAACACTGAAGCTTTCTTT
j_call: TRBJ1-1
v_call: TRBV9
d_call: TRBD1
clone_size: few

cdr3_aa: CASSPWDREYTEAFF
cdr3_nt: TGTGCCAGCTCACCTTGGGACAGGGAATACACTGAAGCTTTCTTT
j_call: TRBJ1-1
v_call: TRBV18
d_call: TRBD1
clone_size: -

cdr3_aa: CAISEGLAGEETQYF
cdr3_nt: TGTGCCATCAGTGAGGGACTAGCGGGGGAAGAGACCCAGTACTTC
j_call: TRBJ2-5
v_call: TRBV10-3
d_call: TRBD2
clone_size: once

cdr3_aa: CASSSKTGTGSYEQYF
cdr3_nt: TGCGCCAGCAGCTCTAAGACCGGGACAGGTTCCTACGAGCAGTACTTC
j_call: TRBJ2-7
v_call: TRBV5-1
d_call: TRBD1
clone_size: -

cdr3_aa: CASRSWPQAPEAFF
cdr3_nt: TGTGCCAGTAGATCCTGGCCTCAGGCACCTGAAGCTTTCTTT
j_call: TRBJ1-1
v_call: TRBV19
d_call: -
clone_size: -

cdr3_aa: CASRMGTSGGREQYF
cdr3_nt: TGTGCCAGCAGGATGGGGACTAGCGGGGGGCGCGAGCAGTACTTC
j_call: TRBJ2-7
v_call: TRBV27
d_call: TRBD2
clone_size: -

cdr3_aa: CASGLQTAGLAVNNEQFF
cdr3_nt: TGTGCTAGTGGTTTGCAAACCGCCGGACTAGCGGTAAACAATGAGCAGTTCTTC
j_call: TRBJ2-1
v_call: TRBV12-5
d_call: TRBD2
clone_size: -

cdr3_aa: CASSLRLSNQPQHF
cdr3_nt: TGTGCCAGCAGCTTGAGGCTTAGCAATCAGCCCCAGCATTTT
j_call: TRBJ1-5
v_call: TRBV7-2
d_call: -
clone_size: once

cdr3_aa: CASSENGAGRTEAFF
cdr3_nt: TGTGCCAGCAGTGAAAATGGGGCGGGGAGGACTGAAGCTTTCTTT
j_call: TRBJ1-1
v_call: TRBV6-1
d_call: -
clone_size: -

cdr3_aa: CASSWGRRTGVYNEQFF
cdr3_nt: TGTGCCAGCAGCTGGGGCCGAAGGACGGGAGTCTACAATGAGCAGTTCTTC
j_call: TRBJ2-1
v_call: TRBV5-6
d_call: -
clone_size: few

cdr3_aa: CASSSPRGLAGAEGETQYF
cdr3_nt: TGTGCCAGCAGCTCTCCCCGAGGACTAGCGGGAGCTGAGGGGGAGACCCAGTACTTC
j_call: TRBJ2-5
v_call: TRBV7-9
d_call: TRBD2
clone_size: -

cdr3_aa: CASSPDRNEKLFF
cdr3_nt: TGTGCCAGCAGCCCCGACAGAAATGAAAAACTGTTTTTT
j_call: TRBJ1-4
v_call: TRBV5-6
d_call: -
clone_size: few

cdr3_aa: CASSLPRGAQKTQYF
cdr3_nt: TGTGCCAGCAGCTTACCTCGGGGGGCGCAGAAGACCCAGTACTTC
j_call: TRBJ2-5
v_call: TRBV7-6
d_call: -
clone_size: -

cdr3_aa: CAGVRTPGLAIEQYF
cdr3_nt: TGTGCCGGCGTACGTACACCGGGACTAGCGATAGAGCAGTACTTC
j_call: TRBJ2-7
v_call: TRBV2
d_call: TRBD2
clone_size: -

cdr3_aa: CASSQRGRDPSYEQYF
cdr3_nt: TGCGCCAGCAGCCAACGGGGGAGGGATCCCTCCTACGAGCAGTACTTC
j_call: TRBJ2-7
v_call: TRBV4-3
d_call: TRBD2
clone_size: -

cdr3_aa: CASRKTEQGPVFTEAFF
cdr3_nt: TGTGCCAGTCGAAAAACGGAGCAGGGGCCGGTTTTCACTGAAGCTTTCTTT
j_call: TRBJ1-1
v_call: TRBV19
d_call: -
clone_size: -

cdr3_aa: CASSTRTGGLETQYF
cdr3_nt: TGCGCCAGCAGCACGAGGACAGGGGGCTTGGAGACCCAGTACTTC
j_call: TRBJ2-5
v_call: TRBV5-1
d_call: TRBD1
clone_size: -

cdr3_aa: CSVEDRLAGYEQYF
cdr3_nt: TGCAGCGTTGAAGATCGTCTAGCGGGCTACGAGCAGTACTTC
j_call: TRBJ2-7
v_call: TRBV29-1
d_call: TRBD2
clone_size: -

cdr3_aa: CASTVGREAGYTF
cdr3_nt: TGCGCCAGCACCGTCGGGAGGGAGGCGGGCTACACCTTC
j_call: TRBJ1-2
v_call: TRBV10-2
d_call: -
clone_size: few

cdr3_aa: CASSPSGLGTEAFF
cdr3_nt: TGTGCCAGCTCCCCCTCGGGATTAGGCACTGAAGCTTTCTTT
j_call: TRBJ1-1
v_call: TRBV18
d_call: -
clone_size: -

cdr3_aa: CASSGLGLAAYNEQFF
cdr3_nt: TGTGCCAGCAGTGGATTAGGACTAGCGGCCTACAATGAGCAGTTCTTC
j_call: TRBJ2-1
v_call: TRBV6-1
d_call: TRBD2
clone_size: -

cdr3_aa: CASSLSHTQYF
cdr3_nt: TGTGCCAGCAGCTTGTCTCATACGCAGTATTTT
j_call: TRBJ2-3
v_call: TRBV5-6
d_call: -
clone_size: -

cdr3_aa: CSVQELAGPLGVYEQYF
cdr3_nt: TGCAGCGTCCAGGAACTAGCGGGCCCGTTAGGCGTCTACGAGCAGTACTTC
j_call: TRBJ2-7
v_call: TRBV29-1
d_call: TRBD2
clone_size: -

cdr3_aa: CASSVVSSGQVFSSYNEQFF
cdr3_nt: TGTGCCAGCAGCGTAGTGTCCTCGGGACAGGTTTTTAGCTCCTACAATGAGCAGTTCTTC
j_call: TRBJ2-1
v_call: TRBV9
d_call: TRBD1
clone_size: -

cdr3_aa: CASGRDRVSYEQYF
cdr3_nt: TGTGCCAGCGGACGAGACAGGGTATCCTACGAGCAGTACTTC
j_call: TRBJ2-7
v_call: TRBV6-5
d_call: TRBD1
clone_size: -

cdr3_aa: CASSVDGRNTGELFF
cdr3_nt: TGTGCCAGCAGCGTAGATGGCAGGAACACCGGGGAGCTGTTTTTT
j_call: TRBJ2-2
v_call: TRBV9
d_call: -
clone_size: -

cdr3_aa: CASSPTPTDTQYF
cdr3_nt: TGCGCCAGCAGCCCCACTCCCACAGATACGCAGTATTTT
j_call: TRBJ2-3
v_call: TRBV5-1
d_call: -
clone_size: few

cdr3_aa: CASSSTKVTYNEQFF
cdr3_nt: TGTGCCAGCAGCTCGACAAAAGTTACCTACAATGAGCAGTTCTTC
j_call: TRBJ2-1
v_call: TRBV7-6
d_call: -
clone_size: -

cdr3_aa: CASTSLGLAEYNEQFF
cdr3_nt: TGTGCCAGTACCTCCCTGGGACTAGCGGAGTACAATGAGCAGTTCTTC
j_call: TRBJ2-1
v_call: TRBV19
d_call: TRBD2
clone_size: -

cdr3_aa: CASSGQRNTIYF
cdr3_nt: TGTGCCAGCAGCGGACAGCGAAACACCATATATTTT
j_call: TRBJ1-3
v_call: TRBV5-6
d_call: -
clone_size: few

cdr3_aa: CASSFWGRARDTQYF
cdr3_nt: TGTGCCAGCAGCTTTTGGGGGAGGGCCAGAGATACGCAGTATTTT
j_call: TRBJ2-3
v_call: TRBV7-3
d_call: TRBD2
clone_size: -

cdr3_aa: CASSLGQVNYGYTF
cdr3_nt: TGTGCCAGCAGCCTGGGACAGGTTAACTATGGCTACACCTTC
j_call: TRBJ1-2
v_call: TRBV14
d_call: TRBD1
clone_size: -

cdr3_aa: CASSSWDRAEETQYF
cdr3_nt: TGTGCCAGTAGTTCATGGGACAGGGCCGAAGAGACCCAGTACTTC
j_call: TRBJ2-5
v_call: TRBV19
d_call: TRBD1
clone_size: few